This T cell receptor (beta chain) emerged from a study of low-dose radiotherapy and immunotherapy resistance in tumors. Study at large: Each patient was administered nivolumab intravenously at 240 mg, which was a flat dose, every two weeks, along with intravenous ipilimumab at 1 mg/kg every six weeks. Patients received cyclophosphamide 200 mg/m2 intravenously every two weeks, the day before radiation-immunotherapy.

As to time point: after trial treatment. Treatment defined: LDRT plus nivolumab, ipilimumab, low-dose cyclophosphamide and aspirin (RACIN trial). Every donor's regimen consisted of nivolumab, ipilimumab, aspirin, low-dose cyclophosphamide and low-dose radiotherapy. This clonotype was seen many times. First-strand cDNA used TRAV- and TRBV-specific primers, covering alpha and beta chains. PCR amplification of the TCRs was performed with Phusion for 20 PCR cycles, and it relied on a constant-region primer together with a V-primer adapter. TCRdb re-derived calls from the reads in MiXCR, one entry per CDR3 protein. Counted here are about 44,000 distinct CDR3 sequences, about 25% occurring once; the ten biggest clones make up roughly a tenth. Germline V lookup: CDR1 SEHNR, CDR2 FQNEAQ (reference sequence). The J segment lost 8 bases and the V segment lost 4 bases, leaving 9 bases of the junction unmatched. The CDR3 loop spans 16 amino acids.

The TCR originated in a male donor with prostate cancer. This sample comprised PBMCs, obtained after low-dose radiotherapy plus immunotherapy. J is TRBJ1-6 and V is TRBV7-9; 9 bases map to TRBD1. The DNA of the CDR3 is TGTGCCAGCAGCTCTCAAGGGGGGACAGGGTATTCACCCCTCCACTTT. Protein sequence: CASSSQGGTGYSPLHF.